This T cell receptor (beta chain) was identified in a study of OX40 agonist ivuxolimab in advanced cancers. The overall study: Partial response was recorded in three patients: one hepatocellular carcinoma and two cutaneous melanoma cases.

Sequencing used immunoSEQ multiplex PCR; TCRdb keeps in-frame clones, though not all of them. The sample has 8,500 to 9,000 clones; roughly two thirds are singletons. Overall study findings and caveats: Some patients without response likewise showed low normalized clonal expansion.

The CDR3 covers 18 residues. Germline V CDR1 and CDR2: SGHRS, YFSETQ. Germline trimming cut 4 bases from V and 4 bases from J; bases unmatched to any gene: 12. Notes on this clone: As yet, its antigen is unknown.

This sequence joins TRBV5-1 and TRBJ2-1, with TRBD2 matching over 12 bases. The source is an adult with an advanced solid tumor such as melanoma, head and neck, liver or kidney cancer. Material: CD4+ or CD8+ T cells sorted from blood, obtained in a trial of the OX40 agonist ivuxolimab. The CDR3 DNA reads as TGCGCCAGCAGCCAAGGACAGCCGGGACTAGCGGGTTACAATGAGCAGTTCTTC. Translated: CASSQGQPGLAGYNEQFF.